This T cell receptor beta chain is drawn from a study of vaccination and CD4 T cells after COVID-19. As for the study in general: Post-vaccine sampling followed dose two by a median 72 days (range 14 to 241).

With regard to this clonotype: Its antigen is unidentified.

Treatment here: roughly 11-day PBMC culture with coronavirus spike peptide pools or control peptides (ViraFEST assay). This CDR3 spans 12 amino acids. Germline CDR1 is SGHTS and CDR2 is YDEGEE. The V end lost 2 bases, the J end lost 8 bases, and 10 bases lay between the germline ends. Sequence data for DNA of cultured CD4+ T cells were generated by the Oncomine TCR Beta short-read assay. From the PCR reads, TCRdb called clonotypes with MiXCR, one entry per CDR3 protein. The profile covers 15,000 to 20,000 distinct CDR3 sequences, with over 55% appearing a single time and 9% to 10% taken by the ten largest.

The material was CD4+ T cells from blood, cultured in vitro, obtained after SARS-CoV-2 vaccination. This sequence originates from a human donor who had recovered from COVID-19. This chain links TRBV5-8 with TRBJ1-2; a possible D gene is TRBD1 (5 bases). The CDR3: CASSLRGVGYTF. CDR3 nucleotide sequence: TGTGCCAGCAGCTTAAGAGGGGTAGGCTACACCTTC. Based on the CDR3 plus reference TRBV5-8 and TRBJ1-2, the full variable domain is EAGVTQSPTHLIKTRGQQATLRCSPISGHTSVYWYQQALGLGLQFLLWYDEGEERNRGNFPPRFSGRQFPNYSSELNVNALELEDSALYLCASSLRGVGYTFGSGTRLTVV.